Below, 20 T cell receptor beta chains from the same sample are listed, as sequenced in a study of T cell changes during pregnancy in multiple sclerosis. Libraries were prepared by immunoSEQ multiplex PCR; TCRdb keeps only in-frame clonotypes and omits some of them. The table records under 55,000 clones, about 90% of them present only once. Sequenced here: CD8+ T cells from peripheral blood mononuclear cells, sampled after pregnancy. Receptors originate from a female donor with multiple sclerosis, enrolled in a pregnancy study.

The rearrangement joins TRBV5-6 to TRBJ2-2, with D perhaps matching TRBD2 (6 bases). V was shortened by 4 bases and J by 4 bases, with 11 bases between the two germline ends. Germline V CDR1 and CDR2: SGHDT, YYEEEE. The CDR3 consists of 14 residues. The CDR3 region has the DNA TGTGCCAGCAGCCCGGGGGTAAGCACCGGGGAGCTGTTTTTT. Translated, it gives CASSPGVSTGELFF.

J is TRBJ1-1 and V is TRBV7-6; possibly TRBD1 for D (6 bases). Germline values: CDR1 SGHVS, CDR2 FNYEAQ. The CDR3 length is 15 residues. V shed 5 bases and J shed 1 base, with 14 bases lying between them. The CDR3 coding sequence is TGTGCCAGCAGCCCAGAGAAGGGGGAGAACACTGAAGCTTTCTTT. Protein sequence: CASSPEKGENTEAFF.

The V gene is TRBV7-9, the J gene TRBJ2-2, with 7 positions matching TRBD1. The CDR3 totals 18 residues. Germline CDR1 and CDR2: SEHNR and FQNEAQ (reference sequence). J was trimmed by 3 bases and V by 5 bases; bases with no gene match: 15. CDR3 protein: CASSPSPTGWYDTGELFF. CDR3 DNA: TGTGCCAGCAGCCCCTCACCGACAGGGTGGTATGACACCGGGGAGCTGTTTTTT.

The count of this clone is one. The chain recombines TRBV12-5 with TRBJ1-1, with TRBD1 identical over 8 bases. Germline V gene sequence: CDR1 LGHNT, CDR2 FRNRAP. V dropped 5 bases and J dropped 6; count of bases not matched to a gene: 5. The CDR3 totals 13 residues. This chain's CDR3 is CASGTHRGAEAFF. CDR3 in DNA: TGTGCTAGTGGTACTCACAGGGGGGCTGAAGCTTTCTTT.

J is TRBJ2-7 and V is TRBV6-1, with a possible D match to TRBD2 (6 bases). Germline V gives CDR1 MNHNS, CDR2 SASEGT. The V gene lost 0 bases and the J gene lost 11 bases, with 17 bases spanning the gap. There are 14 residues in the CDR3. The CDR3 DNA reads as TGTGCCAGCAGTGAAGCTGCGGACCCCTCGGGGGAGTACTTC. It codes for CASSEAADPSGEYF.

This chain connects TRBV7-9 to TRBJ2-6; perhaps TRBD2 as D (7 bases). This CDR3 spans 15 amino acids. The V gene's germline CDR1 is SEHNR and CDR2 FQNEAQ (reference sequence). The germline V and J ends were trimmed by 8 bases and 4 bases, with 15 bases remaining between them. The chain's CDR3 is CASPRGGTGANVLTF. CDR3 bases: TGTGCCAGCCCAAGGGGGGGGACCGGGGCCAACGTCCTGACTTTC.

CDR3 nucleotides: TGCAGCGTTGACCTAGGAGAGGGAAATCAGCCCCAGCATTTT. It specifies CSVDLGEGNQPQHF. The rearrangement joins TRBV29-1 to TRBJ1-5; D not certain. CDR1 and CDR2 from the germline V gene are SQVTM and ANQGSEA. CDR3 length: 14 residues. Trimming shortened V by 3 bases and J by 4 bases, and 13 bases separated the two germline ends. The variable domain in full, with the rest retrieved from reference TRBV29-1 and TRBJ1-5, is SAVISQKPSRDICQRGTSLTIQCQVDSQVTMMFWYRQQPGQSLTLIATANQGSEATYESGFVIDKFPISRPNLTFSTLTVSNMSPEDSSIYLCSVDLGEGNQPQHFGDGTRLSIL.

V usage is TRBV13 and J usage is TRBJ2-1; TRBD2 aligns across 9 bases. Germline V gene lookup returns CDR1 PRHDT and CDR2 FYEKMQ (reference sequence). The CDR3 extends over 16 amino acids. V dropped 5 bases and J dropped 12; count of bases not matched to a gene: 17. CDR3 sequence (DNA): TGTGCCAGCAGCCCCAACAGCGGGGGGCCGCAGAGCGGGCAGTTCTTC. Its protein is CASSPNSGGPQSGQFF.

The chain recombines TRBV7-9 with TRBJ1-1, with 10 bases fitting TRBD1. With V trimmed by 7 bases and J by 5 bases, 10 bases remained unmatched. Germline V gives CDR1 SEHNR, CDR2 FQNEAQ (reference sequence). CDR3 length: 15 residues. DNA of the CDR3: TGTGCCAGCAAATCGGGACAGGGGTATGAAACTGAAGCTTTCTTT. Translating it yields CASKSGQGYETEAFF. The full variable domain, rest sourced from reference TRBV7-9 and TRBJ1-1, is DTGVSQNPRHKITKRGQNVTFRCDPISEHNRLYWYRQTLGQGPEFLTYFQNEAQLEKSRLLSDRFSAERPKGSFSTLEIQRTEQGDSAMYLCASKSGQGYETEAFFGQGTRLTVV.

The rearrangement uses TRBV11-2 and TRBJ2-2; D might be TRBD2 (5 bases). Germline values: CDR1 SGHAT, CDR2 FQNNGV. The CDR3 contains 12 residues. Trimming shortened V by 10 bases and J by 6 bases, and 12 bases separated the two germline ends. The CDR3 DNA follows: TGTGCCATTACCCGGGGTTCCGGGGAGCTGTTTTTT. Its translation is CAITRGSGELFF. Variable domain in full (rest from reference TRBV11-2 and TRBJ2-2): EAGVAQSPRYKIIEKRQSVAFWCNPISGHATLYWYQQILGQGPKLLIQFQNNGVVDDSQLPKDRFSAERLKGVDSTLKIQPAKLEDSAVYLCAITRGSGELFFGEGSRLTVL.

The chain is built from TRBV7-6 and TRBJ2-7; D is perhaps TRBD2 (6 bases). Germline CDR1 is SGHVS and CDR2 is FNYEAQ. Trimming removed 1 base from V and 3 bases from J, with 13 bases in between. This CDR3 spans 15 amino acids. The CDR3 protein is CASSLGAGQGYEQYF. The CDR3, as DNA: TGTGCCAGCAGCTTAGGGGCGGGGCAGGGCTACGAGCAGTACTTC.

V and J are TRBV5-4 and TRBJ2-6; 11 positions agree with TRBD1. V was pared by 6 bases and J by 0 bases, with 5 bases of the junction left unmatched. CDR3 length: 17 amino acids. Germline lookup yields CDR1 SGHNT and CDR2 YYREEE (reference sequence). The CDR3 spells CASMGGTGGSGANVLTF. For the CDR3, the DNA is TGTGCCAGCATGGGCGGGACAGGGGGCTCTGGGGCCAACGTCCTGACTTTC.

The CDR3, as DNA: TGTGCCAGCAGCTACGGCGGACAGGGTGTCTATGGCTACACCTTC. Translated: CASSYGGQGVYGYTF. This chain links TRBV9 with TRBJ1-2, with 8 bases aligning to TRBD1. This CDR3 spans 15 amino acids. With 4 bases clipped from V and 4 bases from J, the junction kept 9 bases outside the gene matches. In germline, CDR1 is SGDLS, CDR2 YYNGEE.

The rearrangement uses TRBV2 and TRBJ2-1; 8 bases fit TRBD2. Germline lookup yields CDR1 SNHLY and CDR2 FYNNEI. This CDR3 has 18 amino acids. V lost 7 bases, J lost 2 bases, and 16 bases stayed unmatched. CDR3 coding DNA: TGTGCCAGCATTGACTTTAGCGGGGAAACTGAAACCTACAATGAGCAGTTCTTC. Translation gives CASIDFSGETETYNEQFF.

About this clone itself: One end of the junction varies from germline; a read error may be responsible. The rearrangement uses TRBV7-7 and TRBJ2-1; tentatively, D is TRBD2 (5 bases). Germline CDR1 and CDR2: SSHAT and FNYEAQ (reference sequence). The CDR3 loop spans 15 amino acids. CDR3 loop: CASSLAPGLVNEQFF. The DNA of the CDR3 is TGTGCTAGCAGCTTAGCGCCAGGTTTAGTCAATGAGCAGTTCTTC.

This clone appeared a few times. This sequence joins TRBV6-4 and TRBJ2-3; 8 nucleotides line up with TRBD2. J was trimmed by 5 bases and V by 2 bases; bases with no gene match: 3. This CDR3 has 14 residues. CDR1 is MRHNA, CDR2 SNTAGT, per germline. In DNA form, the CDR3 reads TGTGCCAGCAGTGACGGAAGCGGGGGAGATACGCAGTATTTT. Its translation is CASSDGSGGDTQYF.

The chain is built from TRBV7-6 and TRBJ2-1; 10 nucleotides align to TRBD1. The CDR3 is 16 amino acids. V was clipped by 1 base and J by 6 bases; unmatched bases: 6. Per the germline V gene, CDR1 is SGHVS and CDR2 is FNYEAQ. The CDR3 is CASSLDPGTGVNEQFF. CDR3 DNA: TGTGCCAGCAGCTTAGACCCCGGGACAGGGGTCAATGAGCAGTTCTTC.

The chain uses TRBV23-1 and TRBJ1-1; 11 bases align to TRBD1. TRBV23-1 is an open reading frame, and its role is uncertain. The CDR3 is 16 amino acids. Trimming took 7 bases from V and 5 from J; bases not matched to a gene: 12. In nucleotides, the CDR3 is TGCGCCAGCAATAACCGGGGACAGGGGGAACGTACTGAAGCTTTCTTT. It yields the protein CASNNRGQGERTEAFF.

V gene TRBV4-1 combines with J gene TRBJ2-7, with D maybe TRBD2 (6 bases). The germline CDR1 and CDR2 sequences are MGHRA and YSYEKL. The CDR3 extends over 16 amino acids. Trimming removed 0 bases from V and 0 bases from J, with 12 bases in between. In DNA form, the CDR3 reads TGCGCCAGCAGCCAAGATCCGGGAGCAAGCTCCTACGAGCAGTACTTC. Protein: CASSQDPGASSYEQYF.

The genes are TRBV5-8 and TRBJ2-2; D is uncertain. Trimming stripped 0 bases from V and 1 base from J, with 10 bases between. Germline V gene sequence: CDR1 SGHTS, CDR2 YDEGEE. CDR3 length: 16 residues. CDR3 nucleotide sequence: TGTGCCAGCAGCTTGGAGTTGCCAGTGAACACCGGGGAGCTGTTTTTT. Translated, it gives CASSLELPVNTGELFF.